A selection of T cell receptor beta chains follows, all from one sample in a study of shared clonotypes between healthy human individuals. Some clones are missing from TCRdb's copy, which holds only in-frame ones; the method was immunoSEQ multiplex PCR. Altogether hundreds of thousands of clones are present, roughly four fifths being singletons, with the ten largest covering 12%. Material for sequencing was PBMCs. These receptors were taken from a woman in her forties in good health. Some clones in this sample may be carry-over from other donors' samples. Both conserved end residues are part of each CDR3. Fields, in order: clone size, V gene, D gene, J gene, CDR3 protein, CDR3 DNA. The D gene is left open where the match is weak. Expanded clones are given a class, and other clones once, few, many or no size at all.

>.|TRBV6-6|TRBD1|TRBJ2-5
CASNPSGSRGETQYF
TGTGCCAGCAATCCATCCGGGTCCAGGGGGGAGACCCAGTACTTC
>.|TRBV4-3|TRBD1|TRBJ2-5
CASSEDRGLQSGWGQETQYF
TGCGCCAGCAGCGAGGACAGGGGGCTCCAATCCGGGTGGGGCCAAGAGACCCAGTACTTC
>.|TRBV4-1|TRBD2|TRBJ2-7
CASSQGRGPSGSAYEQYF
TGCGCCAGCAGCCAAGGGAGGGGCCCTAGCGGGAGTGCCTACGAGCAGTACTTC
>.|TRBV2|.|TRBJ2-7
CASSRTAQSYEQYF
TGTGCCAGCAGTAGGACCGCCCAATCCTACGAGCAGTACTTC
>.|TRBV4-2|.|TRBJ2-4
CASSRGAGDIQYF
TGTGCCAGCAGCCGGGGGGCGGGGGACATTCAGTACTTC
>.|TRBV10-2|TRBD1|TRBJ2-7
CASLGQGEQYF
TGCGCCAGCCTTGGACAGGGCGAGCAGTACTTC
>.|TRBV18|TRBD2|TRBJ2-2
CASSPGLAGSNTGELFF
TGTGCCAGCTCACCGGGACTAGCGGGATCGAACACCGGGGAGCTGTTTTTT
>.|TRBV5-1|.|TRBJ2-2
CASNLTSAQAGELDF
TGCGCCAGCAACTTAACGAGTGCGCAAGCCGGGGAGCTGGATTTT
>.|TRBV7-6|TRBD2|TRBJ2-7
CASSLSSGYEQYF
TGTGCCAGCAGCTTATCTAGCGGCTACGAGCAGTACTTC
>many|TRBV27|TRBD2|TRBJ2-6
CASSDTSGRISGANVLTF
TGTGCCAGCAGCGATACTAGCGGGAGGATCTCTGGGGCCAACGTCCTGACTTTC
>.|TRBV11-2|.|TRBJ2-7
CASSLVTASYEQYF
TGTGCCAGCAGCTTAGTGACAGCCTCCTACGAGCAGTACTTC
>once|TRBV7-2|.|TRBJ1-1
CASSWGAGATGTEAFF
TGTGCCAGCAGCTGGGGGGCTGGGGCGACAGGCACTGAAGCTTTCTTT
>.|TRBV2|.|TRBJ1-5
CASSELLVLNQPQHF
TGTGCCAGCAGTGAATTGTTGGTTTTAAATCAGCCCCAGCATTTT
>few|TRBV7-2|.|TRBJ1-2
CASSLRTELYGYTF
TGTGCCAGCAGCTTACGGACAGAACTATATGGCTACACCTTC
>.|TRBV5-8|.|TRBJ1-5
CASSSEPQSNQPQHF
TGTGCCAGCAGCTCTGAGCCCCAGTCGAATCAGCCCCAGCATTTT
>.|TRBV20-1|.|TRBJ2-1
CSAVRNEQFF
TGCAGTGCTGTGAGGAATGAGCAGTTCTTC
>many|TRBV4-2|.|TRBJ2-2
CASSQKGGTGELFF
TGTGCCAGCAGCCAAAAGGGGGGCACCGGGGAGCTGTTTTTT
>.|TRBV7-9|TRBD2|TRBJ2-1
CASSFTGGPYNEQFF
TGTGCCAGCAGCTTTACGGGAGGACCCTACAATGAGCAGTTCTTC
>.|TRBV28|.|TRBJ1-1
CASTPRMEAEAFF
TGTGCCAGCACACCCCGGATGGAAGCTGAAGCTTTCTTT
>.|TRBV4-2|TRBD1|TRBJ2-5
CASSQPTTRRDRGPETQYF
TGTGCCAGCAGCCAACCCACCACCCGCCGGGACAGGGGCCCGGAGACCCAGTACTTC
>.|TRBV28|TRBD1|TRBJ1-2
CASSPNGGDRGTIGYTF
TGTGCCAGCAGTCCTAACGGGGGGGACAGGGGGACGATTGGCTACACCTTC
>once|TRBV6-1|.|TRBJ1-5
CATQTGTINQPQHF
TGTGCCACCCAAACCGGGACCATAAATCAGCCCCAGCATTTT
>.|TRBV5-1|.|TRBJ1-6
CASRYGANSPLHF
TGCGCCAGCAGGTACGGGGCTAATTCACCCCTCCACTTT
>.|TRBV18|.|TRBJ2-7
CASSPPSSYEQYF
TGTGCCAGCTCACCCCCTAGCTCCTACGAGCAGTACTTC
>.|TRBV27|.|TRBJ1-1
CASSHTSQGLGTEAFF
TGTGCCAGCAGCCATACGTCACAGGGTCTGGGCACTGAAGCTTTCTTT
>.|TRBV7-9|.|TRBJ1-2
CASSLGPSYGYTF
TGTGCCAGCAGCTTAGGACCGAGCTATGGCTACACCTTC
>.|TRBV5-4|TRBD1|TRBJ1-4
CASSSGRTGKEKLFF
TGTGCCAGCAGCTCAGGAAGGACAGGGAAAGAAAAACTGTTTTTT